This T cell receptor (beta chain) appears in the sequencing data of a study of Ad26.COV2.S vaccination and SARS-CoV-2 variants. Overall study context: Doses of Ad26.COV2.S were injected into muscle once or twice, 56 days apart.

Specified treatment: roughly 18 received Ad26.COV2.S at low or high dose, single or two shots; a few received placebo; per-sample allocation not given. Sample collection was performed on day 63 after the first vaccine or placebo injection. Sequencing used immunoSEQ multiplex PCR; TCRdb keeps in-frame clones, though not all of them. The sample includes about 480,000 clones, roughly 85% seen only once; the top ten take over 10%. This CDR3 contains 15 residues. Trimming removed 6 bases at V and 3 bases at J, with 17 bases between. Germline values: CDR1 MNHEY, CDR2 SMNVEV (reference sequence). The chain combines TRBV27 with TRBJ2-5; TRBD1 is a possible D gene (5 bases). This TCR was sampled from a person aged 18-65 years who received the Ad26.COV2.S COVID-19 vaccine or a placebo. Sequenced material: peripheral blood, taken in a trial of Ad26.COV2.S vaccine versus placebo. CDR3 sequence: CASRGHWDQKETQYF. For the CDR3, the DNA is TGTGCCAGCAGGGGGCACTGGGATCAAAAAGAGACCCAGTACTTC.